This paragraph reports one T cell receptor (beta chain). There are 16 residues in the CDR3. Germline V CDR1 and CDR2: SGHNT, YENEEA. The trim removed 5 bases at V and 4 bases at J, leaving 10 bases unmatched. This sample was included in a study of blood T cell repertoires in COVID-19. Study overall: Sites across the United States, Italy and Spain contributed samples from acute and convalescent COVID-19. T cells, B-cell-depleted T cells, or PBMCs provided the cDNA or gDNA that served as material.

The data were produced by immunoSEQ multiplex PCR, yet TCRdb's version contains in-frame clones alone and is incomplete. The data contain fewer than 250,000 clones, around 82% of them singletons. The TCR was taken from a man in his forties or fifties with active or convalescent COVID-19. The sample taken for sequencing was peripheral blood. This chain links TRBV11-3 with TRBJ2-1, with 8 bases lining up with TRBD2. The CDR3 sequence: CASSPSGLAKYNEQFF. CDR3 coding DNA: TGTGCCAGCAGCCCATCTGGACTAGCTAAGTACAATGAGCAGTTCTTC.